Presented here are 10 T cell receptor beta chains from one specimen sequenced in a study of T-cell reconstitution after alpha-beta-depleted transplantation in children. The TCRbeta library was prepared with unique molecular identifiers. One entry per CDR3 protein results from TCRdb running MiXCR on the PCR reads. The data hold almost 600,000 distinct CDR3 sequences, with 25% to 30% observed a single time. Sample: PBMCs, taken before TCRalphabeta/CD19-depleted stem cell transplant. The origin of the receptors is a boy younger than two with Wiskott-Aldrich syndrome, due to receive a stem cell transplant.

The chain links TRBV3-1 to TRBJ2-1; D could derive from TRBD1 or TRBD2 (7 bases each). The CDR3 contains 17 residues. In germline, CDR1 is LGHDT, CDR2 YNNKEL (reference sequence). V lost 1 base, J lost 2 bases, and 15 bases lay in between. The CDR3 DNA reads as TGTGCCAGCAGCCAAGTCAGGGGGGGGCACACCTACAATGAGCAGTTCTTC. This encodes CASSQVRGGHTYNEQFF.

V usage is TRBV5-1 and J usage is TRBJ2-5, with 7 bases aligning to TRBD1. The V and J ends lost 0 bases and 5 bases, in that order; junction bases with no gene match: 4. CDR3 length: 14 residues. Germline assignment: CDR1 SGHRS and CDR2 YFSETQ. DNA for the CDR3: TGCGCCAGCAGCTTGGAGGGGGCTGCGGAGACCCAGTACTTC. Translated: CASSLEGAAETQYF.

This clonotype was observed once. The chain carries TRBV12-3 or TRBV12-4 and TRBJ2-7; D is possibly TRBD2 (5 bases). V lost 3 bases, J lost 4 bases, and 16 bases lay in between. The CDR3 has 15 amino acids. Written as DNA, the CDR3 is TGTGCCAGCAGTTTTAGGTCGGGGTTAGGGTACGAGCAGTACTTC. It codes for CASSFRSGLGYEQYF.

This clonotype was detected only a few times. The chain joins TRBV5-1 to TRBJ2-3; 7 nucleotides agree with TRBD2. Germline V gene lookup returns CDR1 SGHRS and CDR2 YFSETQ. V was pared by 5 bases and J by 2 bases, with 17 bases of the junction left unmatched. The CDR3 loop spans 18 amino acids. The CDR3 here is CASRGGTPGGPFTDTQYF. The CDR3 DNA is TGCGCCAGCAGAGGCGGCACACCGGGAGGCCCCTTCACAGATACGCAGTATTTT.

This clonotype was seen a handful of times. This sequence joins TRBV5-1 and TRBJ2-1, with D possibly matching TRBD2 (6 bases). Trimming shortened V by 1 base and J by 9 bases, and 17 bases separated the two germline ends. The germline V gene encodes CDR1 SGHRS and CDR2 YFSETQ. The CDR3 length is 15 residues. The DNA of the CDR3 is TGCGCCAGCAGCTTGAATAGCGGCAGAATGGTTGAGCAGTTCTTC. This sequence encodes CASSLNSGRMVEQFF.

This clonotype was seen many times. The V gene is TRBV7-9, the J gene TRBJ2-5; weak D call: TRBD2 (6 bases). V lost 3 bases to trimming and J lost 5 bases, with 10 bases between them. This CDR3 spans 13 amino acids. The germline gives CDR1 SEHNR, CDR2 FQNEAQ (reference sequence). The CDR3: CASSLVGTETQYF. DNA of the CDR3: TGTGCCAGCAGCTTGGTCGGGACTGAGACCCAGTACTTC.

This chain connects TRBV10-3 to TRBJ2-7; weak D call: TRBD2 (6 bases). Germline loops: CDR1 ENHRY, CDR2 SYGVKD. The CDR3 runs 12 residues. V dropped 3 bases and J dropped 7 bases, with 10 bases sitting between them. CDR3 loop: CAISEYGGEQYF. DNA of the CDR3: TGTGCCATCAGTGAATACGGAGGGGAGCAGTACTTC.

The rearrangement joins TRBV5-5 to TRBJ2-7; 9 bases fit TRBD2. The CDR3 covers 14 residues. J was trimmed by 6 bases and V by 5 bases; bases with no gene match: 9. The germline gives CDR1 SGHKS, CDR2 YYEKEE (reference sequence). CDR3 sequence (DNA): TGTGCCAGCAGTACGGGACTAGCCGCCAGCGAGCAGTACTTC. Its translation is CASSTGLAASEQYF.

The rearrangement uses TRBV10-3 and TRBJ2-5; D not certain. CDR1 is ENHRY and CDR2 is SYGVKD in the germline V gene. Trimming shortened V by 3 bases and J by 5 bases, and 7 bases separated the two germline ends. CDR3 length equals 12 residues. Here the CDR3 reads CAISDGVETQYF. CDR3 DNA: TGTGCCATCAGTGATGGGGTGGAGACCCAGTACTTC.

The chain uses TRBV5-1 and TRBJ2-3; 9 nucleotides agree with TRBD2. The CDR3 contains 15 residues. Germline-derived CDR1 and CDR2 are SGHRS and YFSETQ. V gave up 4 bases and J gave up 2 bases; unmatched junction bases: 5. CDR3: CASSRSGSVTDTQYF. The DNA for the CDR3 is TGCGCCAGCAGCCGTAGCGGGAGTGTCACAGATACGCAGTATTTT.